These 19 T cell receptor beta chains share one sample of origin, sequenced in a study of response to subunit inactivated influenza vaccine. TCRdb itself ran the RT-PCR reads through MiXCR, one entry per CDR3 protein. The sample has approximately 570,000 distinct CDR3 sequences, 7.5% to 8.5% seen once. This specimen consisted of PBMCs from blood, obtained 23 to 25 months after vaccination. All receptors come from a man aged 50-75 years who received an inactivated influenza vaccine.

The chain has TRBV28 and TRBJ2-3; D might be TRBD1 or TRBD2, each matching 5 bases. CDR1 MDHEN and CDR2 SYDVKM come from the germline V gene. CDR3 length: 14 amino acids. Trimming stripped 6 bases from V and 2 bases from J, with 12 bases between. The chain's CDR3 is CASSPGTFTDTQYF. DNA of the CDR3: TGTGCCAGCAGCCCCGGGACGTTCACAGATACGCAGTATTTT.

The sample holds many counts of this clonotype. The chain links TRBV20-1 to TRBJ2-3, with TRBD1 as a possible D gene (6 bases). CDR3 size: 16 residues. Germline V lookup: CDR1 DFQATT, CDR2 SNEGSKA (reference sequence). V was trimmed by 2 bases and J by 4 bases, leaving 19 bases between them. CDR3 DNA sequence: TGCAGTGCTAGACTTGTTCCGACAGGCAGGGCAGATACGCAGTATTTT. Translated: CSARLVPTGRADTQYF.

The chain recombines TRBV29-1 with TRBJ2-5, with 13 bases lining up with TRBD2. V was pared by 3 bases and J by 3 bases, with 4 bases of the junction left unmatched. CDR3 length: 15 residues. CDR1 is SQVTM and CDR2 is ANQGSEA in the germline V gene. Here the CDR3 DNA reads TGCAGCGTTGATGGGACTAGCGGGAAGAAAGAGACCCAGTACTTC. Amino acids: CSVDGTSGKKETQYF.

The gene calls are TRBV20-1 and TRBJ2-1; 10 bases match TRBD2. This CDR3 contains 15 residues. The V segment lost 4 bases and the J segment 9 bases; nucleotides outside the gene matches: 12. Germline V lookup: CDR1 DFQATT, CDR2 SNEGSKA (reference sequence). The CDR3 DNA reads TGCAGTGCTAAGCGTAGAAGCGGGGGGGCCGGTGAGCAGTTCTTC. Translated: CSAKRRSGGAGEQFF.

The CDR3 bases are TGTGCCAGCAGCTTAGGGGTACCACCCTACGAGCAGTACTTC. This codes for CASSLGVPPYEQYF. This chain connects TRBV7-6 to TRBJ2-7; D unclear. V shed 1 base and J shed 2 bases, with 9 bases lying between them. CDR3 size: 14 residues. CDR1 is SGHVS, CDR2 FNYEAQ, per germline.

The chain employs TRBV11-2 and TRBJ2-7; possibly TRBD1 or TRBD2 for D (5 bases each). This CDR3 is 13 amino acids long. The germline V gene encodes CDR1 SGHAT and CDR2 FQNNGV. The V end was cut by 5 bases, the J end by 6 bases, with 14 bases between. As DNA, the CDR3 is TGTGCCAGCAGCCCTTTGGGGGTTAGCGAGCAGTACTTC. As protein: CASSPLGVSEQYF. Together with reference TRBV11-2 and TRBJ2-7, the CDR3 gives the full variable domain: EAGVAQSPRYKIIEKRQSVAFWCNPISGHATLYWYQQILGQGPKLLIQFQNNGVVDDSQLPKDRFSAERLKGVDSTLKIQPAKLEDSAVYLCASSPLGVSEQYFGPGTRLTVT.

This clonotype occurred a few times. J is TRBJ2-3 and V is TRBV6-2 or TRBV6-3; 11 bases fit TRBD2. Trimming took 6 bases from V and 4 from J; bases not matched to a gene: 12. In germline, CDR1 is MNHEY, CDR2 SVGEGT. The CDR3 sequence is 17 residues long. DNA of the CDR3: TGTGCCAGCAGCCGCCGGTCGACTAGCGGGGCGCCAGATACGCAGTATTTT. Protein: CASSRRSTSGAPDTQYF.

The chain employs TRBV7-9 and TRBJ2-1; D perhaps matches TRBD1 (5 bases). Germline V gene lookup returns CDR1 SEHNR and CDR2 FQNEAQ (reference sequence). Trimming pared 1 base from V and 9 bases from J, leaving 13 bases between. The CDR3 has 14 residues. CDR3 DNA: TGTGCCAGCAGCTTAGTGGTAGGGGTCACTGAGCAGTTCTTC. As protein: CASSLVVGVTEQFF.

V and J are TRBV28 and TRBJ2-2; TRBD1 matches 8 bases. The CDR3 runs 17 residues. The germline CDR1 and CDR2 sequences are MDHEN and SYDVKM. The V gene end was trimmed by 2 bases and the J gene end by 1 base; junction bases not matched to a gene: 6. The CDR3 here is CASSLLTGAMNTGELFF. CDR3 nucleotide sequence: TGTGCCAGCAGTTTACTGACAGGGGCCATGAACACCGGGGAGCTGTTTTTT.

This chain links TRBV28 with TRBJ2-3, with 11 bases matching TRBD2. CDR1 and CDR2 (germline): MDHEN, SYDVKM. This CDR3 is built from 17 residues. The V segment lost 6 bases and the J segment 1 base; nucleotides outside the gene matches: 9. CDR3 nucleotide sequence: TGTGCCAGCAGGCCGGGACTAGCGGTTCGTGGCACAGATACGCAGTATTTT. The encoded protein is CASRPGLAVRGTDTQYF.

This clonotype was counted many times. The V gene is TRBV29-1, the J gene TRBJ2-4; D call uncertain. CDR1 and CDR2 (germline): SQVTM, ANQGSEA. The V gene lost 7 bases and the J gene lost 1 base, with 8 bases spanning the gap. The CDR3 loop spans 12 amino acids. The CDR3: CSAEVAKNIQYF. CDR3 coding DNA: TGCAGCGCCGAGGTTGCCAAAAACATTCAGTACTTC.

In this sample, this clonotype turned up many times. The genes are TRBV10-3 and TRBJ1-5; no clear D gene. Germline V gene lookup returns CDR1 ENHRY and CDR2 SYGVKD. The CDR3 spans 15 residues. Trimming took off 4 bases at V and 0 bases at J, with 10 bases between the two ends. Here the CDR3 DNA reads TGTGCCATCAGTGGGAGTCAGTATAGCAATCAGCCCCAGCATTTT. Its protein product is CAISGSQYSNQPQHF.

V usage is TRBV13 and J usage is TRBJ2-1, with 8 bases fitting TRBD2. CDR1 is PRHDT, CDR2 FYEKMQ, per germline (reference sequence). The CDR3 extends over 15 amino acids. V gave up 4 bases and J gave up 9 bases; unmatched junction bases: 11. The CDR3 DNA sequence: TGTGCCAGCAGCTCCGGGAGGGCCCCAGGGAGTGAGCAGTTCTTC. Residues: CASSSGRAPGSEQFF. Combining the CDR3 with reference TRBV13 and TRBJ2-1 gives the whole variable domain AAGVIQSPRHLIKEKRETATLKCYPIPRHDTVYWYQQGPGQDPQFLISFYEKMQSDKGSIPDRFSAQQFSDYHSELNMSSLELGDSALYFCASSSGRAPGSEQFFGPGTRLTVL.

This clonotype was seen many times. The chain combines TRBV7-2 with TRBJ2-4; weak D call: TRBD2 (6 bases). The germline gives CDR1 SGHTA, CDR2 FQGNSA. CDR3 size: 13 residues. The ends were cut back, 5 bases at V and 7 bases at J, with 12 bases in the middle. The DNA of the CDR3 is TGTGCCAGCAGCAGGGACCGGGGGAACATTCAGTACTTC. This gives the protein CASSRDRGNIQYF.

This clonotype came up a few times. The gene calls are TRBV18 and TRBJ2-1, with TRBD1 matching 7 bases. The CDR3 contains 15 residues. V lost 0 bases and J lost 7; bases outside the gene matches: 6. CDR1 and CDR2 (germline): KGHSH, LQKENI. The CDR3 loop reads CASSPPKGAENEQFF. The CDR3 nucleotides read TGTGCCAGCTCACCACCCAAGGGGGCGGAGAATGAGCAGTTCTTC. The whole variable domain, remainder taken from reference TRBV18 and TRBJ2-1, is NAGVMQNPRHLVRRRGQEARLRCSPMKGHSHVYWYRQLPEEGLKFMVYLQKENIIDESGMPKERFSAEFPKEGPSILRIQQVVRGDSAAYFCASSPPKGAENEQFFGPGTRLTVL.

This clonotype was seen a few times. The chain has TRBV27 and TRBJ1-6; no clear D gene. The germline CDR1 and CDR2 sequences are MNHEY and SMNVEV (reference sequence). The CDR3 runs 13 residues. V shed 3 bases and J shed 9 bases, with 9 bases lying between them. Here the CDR3 DNA reads TGTGCCAGCAGTTTCGGGAGCGGTTCACCCCTCCACTTT. Translating it yields CASSFGSGSPLHF.

This chain uses TRBV7-9 with TRBJ2-7; 7 bases fit TRBD1. The CDR3 runs to 14 residues. Trimming at V came to 5 bases and at J to 0 bases, leaving 4 bases not matched to a gene. Looked up from germline, CDR1 is SEHNR and CDR2 is FQNEAQ (reference sequence). In nucleotides, the CDR3 is TGTGCCAGCAGCCCCAGGGGGTTCTCCTACGAGCAGTACTTC. Its protein product is CASSPRGFSYEQYF.

This clonotype was observed a handful of times. The CDR3 reads CASSFRDRGGTGELFF. CDR3 bases: TGTGCCAGCAGCTTCCGGGACAGGGGTGGAACCGGGGAGCTGTTTTTT. The chain links TRBV7-8 to TRBJ2-2; 10 bases are a match to TRBD1. Germline CDR1 SGHVS, CDR2 FQNEAQ. The CDR3 covers 16 residues. J lost 5 bases, V lost 3 bases, and 6 bases had no gene match.

This clonotype was counted a few times. V and J are TRBV5-5 and TRBJ1-5, with unresolved D. In germline, CDR1 is SGHKS, CDR2 YYEKEE (reference sequence). CDR3 length: 15 amino acids. Between the trimmed V and J ends, which lost 4 bases and 2 bases, there was a span of 13 bases. CDR3 residues: CASSPGYAGNQPQHF. For the CDR3, the DNA is TGTGCCAGCAGCCCCGGGTACGCCGGCAATCAGCCCCAGCATTTT.